This record covers a single T cell receptor (beta chain). Its recognized antigen is unknown. Base qualities were left out, and no much larger clone turns up one base away. These data come from a study of OX40 agonist ivuxolimab in advanced cancers. Regarding the research as a whole: Ivuxolimab was an agonistic, fully human IgG2 monoclonal antibody directed against OX40 (CD134), a costimulatory receptor. Three dose-escalation patients achieved partial responses, one with hepatocellular carcinoma and two with cutaneous melanoma. The paper covers the monotherapy dose-escalation part of the phase I ivuxolimab trial, which included N = 52 patients. The purpose of peripheral TCRbeta sequencing was to test whether ivuxolimab changed TCR sequence diversity and led to clonal T-cell expansion. Patients were allowed to have had prior anti-PD-1, anti-PD-L1 or anti-CTLA-4 therapy, and approximately 39% of the dose-escalation patients had been treated with checkpoint inhibitors. Intravenous ivuxolimab was administered to patients every 2 weeks at six dose levels: 0.01, 0.1, 0.3, 1.5, 3 and 10 mg/kg. The dose-escalation cohort was almost 85% male with a mean age of roughly 62 years, ranging from 23 to 79. Of the roughly 52 dose-escalation patients, hepatocellular carcinoma was present in approximately 20, melanoma in around 15, renal cell carcinoma in 9 and head and neck cancer in 9.

For sequencing of the TCRbeta CDR3 region, genomic DNA was extracted from the sorted cells. TCRbeta CDR3 regions were sequenced using the immunoSEQ Assay. Held by TCRdb, this immuneACCESS table contains in-frame sequences only and omits some clones. Under half of the omission traces to an unresolved V gene where checked; the cause of the rest is unknown. The sample profile shows tens of thousands of clones; roughly 83% of them were found once. 20% to 30% of the sample is in the top ten clones. Overall study results and their limits: Low levels of normalized T-cell clonal expansion were also seen in some patients who did not respond. At doses of 0.1 to 3.0 mg/kg, clonal expansion of both CD4+ and CD8+ T cells in blood was seen between baseline and week 6. After ivuxolimab, CD8+ T cells had more expanded clones than CD4+ T cells on average. Which antigens the clonally expanded peripheral T cells were specific for was not determined. Partial responders in the 0.1-3.0 mg/kg groups had among the lowest normalized peripheral clonal expansion, especially among CD8+ T cells.

Compared with germline, V lacks 5 bases and J lacks 4 bases; bases without a gene match: 8. Reading from cysteine to phenylalanine, the CDR3 counts 15 amino acids. Only the CDR3 DNA stays, 45 bases, in frame from base 1. CDR1 is given as SEHNR and CDR2 as FQNEAQ, both from the germline V gene (reference sequence). The trial excluded patients who had a history of autoimmune disease or were on systemic immunosuppression. Peripheral blood for TCR sequencing was collected from all dose cohorts at baseline, on cycle 4 day 1, and on cycle 7 day 1. Samples were obtained from an open-label, multicenter, first-in-human phase I dose-escalation trial of ivuxolimab. Adults with locally advanced or metastatic melanoma, renal cell, hepatocellular, or head and neck squamous cell carcinoma were enrolled in the trial. Before TCR sequencing, CD4+ T cells and CD8+ T cells from peripheral blood were sorted into separate populations.

The source was CD4+ or CD8+ T cells sorted from blood, collected in a trial of the OX40 agonist ivuxolimab. The sequence was collected from an adult with an advanced solid tumor such as melanoma, head and neck, liver or kidney cancer. This sequence uses TRBV7-9 and TRBJ2-7, with 10 middle bases fitting TRBD2. The nucleotides are TGTGCCAGCAGCCTCTATTCGACTAGCGGGTACGAGCAGTACTTC. Its translation reads: CASSLYSTSGYEQYF.